This passage covers 28 T cell receptor beta chains from one sample sequenced in a study of blood T cell repertoires in COVID-19. TCRdb keeps only in-frame clones here, not all; method: immunoSEQ multiplex PCR. The table shows 150,000 to 200,000 clones, with 80% occurring only once. The specimen sequenced was peripheral blood. All receptors derive from a man between 70 and 80 years old with active or convalescent COVID-19.

The CDR3 loop reads CASSGGTGDDNEQFF. The CDR3 DNA reads TGTGCCAGCAGTGGGGGGACAGGAGATGACAATGAGCAGTTCTTC. This chain connects TRBV9 to TRBJ2-1, with 8 bases matching TRBD1. The germline CDR1 and CDR2 sequences are SGDLS and YYNGEE. Losses at the gene ends were 5 bases for V and 5 bases for J; bases not matched to a gene: 9. This CDR3 contains 15 residues.

The CDR3 DNA follows: TGTGCCAGCAGTTCATACACTAGCGGCCAAGAGACCCAGTACTTC. It specifies CASSSYTSGQETQYF. V gene TRBV27 combines with J gene TRBJ2-5, with TRBD2 identical over 8 bases. J was trimmed by 1 base and V by 4 bases; bases with no gene match: 5. CDR3 size: 15 residues. From germline, CDR1 is MNHEY and CDR2 SMNVEV (reference sequence).

This clone was found a few times. V and J are TRBV7-2 and TRBJ2-3, with 13 bases lining up with TRBD2. The germline V gene encodes CDR1 SGHTA and CDR2 FQGNSA. This CDR3 spans 16 amino acids. The J segment lost 11 bases and the V segment lost 4 bases, leaving 12 bases of the junction unmatched. In nucleotides, the CDR3 is TGTGCCAGCAGCTCGCGGACTAGCGGGGGTGCTCACCGGCAGTATTTT. It translates to CASSSRTSGGAHRQYF.

This clone was detected once. The chain combines TRBV18 with TRBJ2-7; D perhaps matches TRBD2 (5 bases). V lost 3 bases and J lost 7, with 13 bases in between. The length of the CDR3 is 13 residues. The germline V gene encodes CDR1 KGHSH and CDR2 LQKENI. CDR3 bases: TGTGCCAGCTCACCCCTTAGCGACGGTGAGCAGTACTTC. Encoded protein: CASSPLSDGEQYF. Complete variable domain (other parts from reference TRBV18 and TRBJ2-7): NAGVMQNPRHLVRRRGQEARLRCSPMKGHSHVYWYRQLPEEGLKFMVYLQKENIIDESGMPKERFSAEFPKEGPSILRIQQVVRGDSAAYFCASSPLSDGEQYFGPGTRLTVT.

The V and J genes are TRBV11-2 and TRBJ2-1; 9 nucleotides line up with TRBD2. Per the germline V gene, CDR1 is SGHAT and CDR2 is FQNNGV. This CDR3 contains 17 residues. J was trimmed by 3 bases and V by 5 bases; bases with no gene match: 11. The CDR3 spells CASSPNAGTSSYNEQFF. CDR3 DNA: TGTGCCAGCAGCCCCAACGCCGGGACTAGCAGCTACAATGAGCAGTTCTTC.

This rearrangement joins TRBV19 to TRBJ2-1, with TRBD2 as a possible D gene (6 bases). The CDR3 consists of 15 residues. The V end lost 3 bases, the J end lost 8 bases, and 17 bases lay between the germline ends. From germline, CDR1 is LNHDA and CDR2 SQIVND (reference sequence). The CDR3 bases are TGTGCCAGTAGTATGCCGGGAGTAGCAAGCGATGAGCAGTTCTTC. It translates to CASSMPGVASDEQFF.

As regards this clone: The junction departs from germline at one end; a sequencing error may be responsible. V usage is TRBV7-7 and J usage is TRBJ2-5, with 7 bases matching TRBD1. Germline values: CDR1 SSHAT, CDR2 FNYEAQ (reference sequence). The CDR3 is made up of 15 amino acids. This chain's CDR3 is CASSTRTGSRVAQYF. The CDR3 DNA is TGTGCTAGCAGCACGCGGACAGGATCGAGGGTAGCCCAGTACTTC.

V usage is TRBV10-1 and J usage is TRBJ1-6; possible D gene TRBD1, 5 bases. V lost 3 bases, J lost 5 bases, and 20 bases lay in between. CDR1 and CDR2 from the germline V gene are WNHNN and SYGVQD (reference sequence). This CDR3 has 18 residues. DNA for the CDR3: TGCGCCAGCAGTGATAGGTCGGGGGGGTCAGGAAATAATTCACCCCTCCACTTT. Residues: CASSDRSGGSGNNSPLHF.

The rearrangement uses TRBV9 and TRBJ1-4, with 12 positions matching TRBD1. The germline gives CDR1 SGDLS, CDR2 YYNGEE. V trimming: 4 bases; J trimming: 10 bases; junction bases outside the gene matches: 8. CDR3 length equals 15 residues. In DNA, the CDR3 is TGTGCCAGCAGCCCGAGAGGGACAGGGGGCAGAAAACTGTTTTTT. This encodes CASSPRGTGGRKLFF.

J is TRBJ2-7 and V is TRBV7-2, with D possibly being TRBD2 (6 bases). Germline loops: CDR1 SGHTA, CDR2 FQGNSA. The CDR3 is made up of 14 amino acids. Between the trimmed V and J ends, which lost 0 bases and 0 bases, there was a span of 6 bases. CDR3 in DNA: TGTGCCAGCAGCTTAGCTAGCGGCTCCTACGAGCAGTACTTC. Translating gives CASSLASGSYEQYF.

The J gene is TRBJ2-5, the V gene TRBV19; D is possibly TRBD1 (6 bases). Germline CDR1 reads LNHDA; CDR2 reads SQIVND (reference sequence). The V end was cut by 1 base, the J end by 5 bases, with 11 bases between. This CDR3 contains 14 residues. The CDR3: CASSIVAGEETQYF. CDR3 DNA sequence: TGTGCCAGTAGTATAGTTGCAGGGGAGGAGACCCAGTACTTC. Drawing the rest from reference TRBV19 and TRBJ2-5, the complete variable domain is DGGITQSPKYLFRKEGQNVTLSCEQNLNHDAMYWYRQDPGQGLRLIYYSQIVNDFQKGDIAEGYSVSREKKESFPLTVTSAQKNPTAFYLCASSIVAGEETQYFGPGTRLLVL.

This rearrangement joins TRBV19 to TRBJ1-2; 9 nucleotides line up with TRBD1. V dropped 3 bases and J dropped 4; count of bases not matched to a gene: 3. The V gene's germline CDR1 is LNHDA and CDR2 SQIVND (reference sequence). The CDR3 runs 14 residues. CDR3 protein: CASSMGQGPYGYTF. In DNA form, the CDR3 reads TGTGCCAGTAGTATGGGACAGGGCCCCTATGGCTACACCTTC. The full variable domain, completed using reference TRBV19 and TRBJ1-2, is DGGITQSPKYLFRKEGQNVTLSCEQNLNHDAMYWYRQDPGQGLRLIYYSQIVNDFQKGDIAEGYSVSREKKESFPLTVTSAQKNPTAFYLCASSMGQGPYGYTFGSGTRLTVV.

The chain is built from TRBV14 and TRBJ1-5, with D uncertain. CDR1 and CDR2 (germline): SGHDN, FVKESK. The CDR3 loop spans 13 amino acids. V was cut by 0 bases and J by 5 bases, with 5 bases left in between. The CDR3 protein is CASSQDLDQPQHF. The CDR3 DNA follows: TGTGCCAGCAGCCAAGATCTTGATCAGCCCCAGCATTTT. Variable domain in full (rest from reference TRBV14 and TRBJ1-5): EAGVTQFPSHSVIEKGQTVTLRCDPISGHDNLYWYRRVMGKEIKFLLHFVKESKQDESGMPNNRFLAERTGGTYSTLKVQPAELEDSGVYFCASSQDLDQPQHFGDGTRLSIL.

The count of this clone is one. The chain combines TRBV5-6 with TRBJ1-1; a weak D match, TRBD1 (6 bases). The CDR3 totals 14 residues. Germline CDR1 and CDR2: SGHDT and YYEEEE. V was pared by 4 bases and J by 3 bases, with 13 bases between. CDR3 region: CASSTTQGYTEAFF. The CDR3 coding sequence is TGTGCCAGCAGCACCACACAGGGATACACTGAAGCTTTCTTT.

The chain employs TRBV30 and TRBJ1-2; 10 nucleotides line up with TRBD1. Germline lookup yields CDR1 GTSNPN and CDR2 SVGIG (reference sequence). The CDR3 runs 15 residues. V lost 3 bases and J lost 8; bases outside the gene matches: 12. The CDR3 region has the DNA TGTGCCTGGAGAGCTCCGGGACAGGGGCCGTACGGCTACACCTTC. This codes for CAWRAPGQGPYGYTF.

The chain is built from TRBV10-1 and TRBJ2-1; the match to TRBD1 covers 8 bases. CDR3 size: 13 residues. Germline values: CDR1 WNHNN, CDR2 SYGVQD (reference sequence). V gave up 2 bases and J gave up 13 bases; unmatched junction bases: 7. The CDR3 sequence: CASSEPDRGRQFF. CDR3 sequence (DNA): TGCGCCAGCAGTGAGCCTGACAGGGGCCGTCAGTTCTTC.

The chain employs TRBV2 and TRBJ2-7; 10 nucleotides align to TRBD2. J was trimmed by 3 bases and V by 3 bases; bases with no gene match: 8. Germline CDR1 is SNHLY and CDR2 is FYNNEI. The CDR3 has 16 residues. The CDR3 nucleotides are TGTGCCAGCAGTGAGGGGACTAGCGCCTTGTTCTACGAGCAGTACTTC. It codes for CASSEGTSALFYEQYF.

This clone was recorded a few times. The rearrangement uses TRBV7-9 and TRBJ2-5; TRBD1 matches at 7 bases. Germline loops: CDR1 SEHNR, CDR2 FQNEAQ (reference sequence). V lost 1 base, J lost 5 bases, and 10 bases stayed unmatched. The CDR3 consists of 16 residues. The CDR3 DNA is TGTGCCAGCAGCTTAGGACTTCAGGGGGATGGGGAGACCCAGTACTTC. Translating gives CASSLGLQGDGETQYF. The whole variable domain, filled in from reference TRBV7-9 and TRBJ2-5, reads DTGVSQNPRHKITKRGQNVTFRCDPISEHNRLYWYRQTLGQGPEFLTYFQNEAQLEKSRLLSDRFSAERPKGSFSTLEIQRTEQGDSAMYLCASSLGLQGDGETQYFGPGTRLLVL.

The rearrangement links TRBV5-8 to TRBJ1-2; tentatively, D is TRBD1 (5 bases). CDR3 length equals 15 residues. Germline CDR1 is SGHTS and CDR2 is YDEGEE. Trimming removed 0 bases at V and 4 bases at J, with 13 bases between. The CDR3: CASSLGQGGIYGYTF. The DNA of the CDR3 is TGTGCCAGCAGCTTGGGCCAGGGCGGTATCTATGGCTACACCTTC.

The chain employs TRBV6-5 and TRBJ2-3, with D possibly matching TRBD2 (5 bases). CDR1 MNHEY and CDR2 SVGAGI come from the germline V gene. V was clipped by 0 bases and J by 6 bases, with 16 bases between them. This CDR3 contains 16 residues. This chain's CDR3 is CASSYSYRRTGDTQYF. The CDR3 DNA is TGTGCCAGCAGTTACTCCTACCGACGGACGGGGGATACGCAGTATTTT.

The chain recombines TRBV12-3 or TRBV12-4 with TRBJ2-3; D remains ambiguous. With 3 bases removed from V and 6 bases from J, the gap between germline ends came to 10 bases. The CDR3 has 13 residues. The CDR3 DNA reads TGTGCCAGCAGTTTGGCTCGTTTTGATACGCAGTATTTT. Protein product: CASSLARFDTQYF.

This clone occurred once. Here the CDR3 reads CASSSISGGALETQYF. As DNA, the CDR3 is TGTGCCAGCAGCTCCATTAGCGGGGGGGCTTTGGAGACCCAGTACTTC. This rearrangement joins TRBV13 to TRBJ2-5; 11 bases align to TRBD2. The length of the CDR3 is 16 residues. The V gene end was trimmed by 4 bases and the J gene end by 5 bases; junction bases not matched to a gene: 9. Looked up from germline, CDR1 is PRHDT and CDR2 is FYEKMQ (reference sequence). The full variable domain, in which reference TRBV13 and TRBJ2-5 provide the parts outside the CDR3, is AAGVIQSPRHLIKEKRETATLKCYPIPRHDTVYWYQQGPGQDPQFLISFYEKMQSDKGSIPDRFSAQQFSDYHSELNMSSLELGDSALYFCASSSISGGALETQYFGPGTRLLVL.

This clone appeared a few times. The rearrangement links TRBV10-3 to TRBJ1-1; 7 bases fit TRBD1. V lost 4 bases to trimming and J lost 3 bases; unmatched junction nucleotides: 2. CDR1 and CDR2 (germline): ENHRY, SYGVKD. CDR3 length: 13 residues. CDR3: CAISVGQDTEAFF. The DNA of the CDR3 is TGTGCCATCAGTGTAGGACAGGACACTGAAGCTTTCTTT.

This sequence joins TRBV3-1 (or the pseudogene TRBV3-2) and TRBJ2-7; 9 bases are a match to TRBD1. With V trimmed by 3 bases and J by 5 bases, 5 bases remained unmatched. The CDR3 runs to 14 residues. Germline V gene data show CDR1 as LGHDT and CDR2 as YNNKEL (reference sequence). CDR3 sequence reads: CASSHPGQGDEQYF. In DNA form, the CDR3 reads TGTGCCAGCAGCCATCCGGGACAGGGAGACGAGCAGTACTTC.

The chain has TRBV12-5 and TRBJ1-5; TRBD1 matches at 7 bases. Germline V lookup: CDR1 LGHNT, CDR2 FRNRAP. The CDR3 totals 18 residues. After removal of 5 bases from V and 0 bases from J, the junction contained 13 bases not matched to a gene. The CDR3 DNA is TGTGCTAGTGGTCCCCAGACAGGGAAGGAACTTAGCAATCAGCCCCAGCATTTT. It translates to CASGPQTGKELSNQPQHF.

The rearrangement joins TRBV9 to TRBJ2-2; maybe TRBD2 (5 bases). CDR3 length: 16 amino acids. The V end lost 4 bases, the J end lost 6 bases, and 19 bases lay between the germline ends. Germline CDR1 reads SGDLS; CDR2 reads YYNGEE. The CDR3 bases are TGTGCCAGCAGCCCGGCGAGAGGGAAGGACGCCGGGGAGCTGTTTTTT. Its protein is CASSPARGKDAGELFF.

The chain is built from TRBV20-1 and TRBJ2-7; TRBD1 might be the D (6 bases). In germline, CDR1 is DFQATT, CDR2 SNEGSKA (reference sequence). The CDR3 covers 11 residues. V was pared by 0 bases and J by 12 bases, with 12 bases between. The CDR3 spells CSARDRGHSYF. CDR3 nucleotide sequence: TGCAGTGCTAGAGATCGGGGACACTCGTACTTC.

The rearrangement uses TRBV5-1 and TRBJ1-1; 9 bases map to TRBD1. The CDR3 has 14 amino acids. J gave up 4 bases and V 4 bases, and 5 bases lay outside the gene matches. Germline V CDR1 and CDR2: SGHRS, YFSETQ. CDR3 protein: CASSGPDRGTEAFF. In nucleotides, the CDR3 is TGCGCCAGCAGCGGACCGGACAGGGGCACTGAAGCTTTCTTT.